The 27 T cell receptor beta chains below come from one sample, sequenced in a study of EBV T-cell therapy then PD-1 blockade in nasopharyngeal carcinoma. The treatment is: AdE1-LMPpoly-expanded autologous EBV-specific T-cell therapy followed by anti-PD-1 nivolumab. These receptors' targets are unknown. Assay: immunoSEQ multiplex PCR; the TCRdb copy retains only in-frame clones and omits some. This sample has roughly 20,000 clones, with 84% found just once. Here the sequenced sample was CD8+ T cells from blood, taken at approximately day 31 from a patient whose treatment included autologous EBV-specific T cells and nivolumab. The receptors here all came from a man aged 35-49 years with nasopharyngeal carcinoma.

The chain combines TRBV7-8 with TRBJ2-3; D might be TRBD1 (5 bases). The CDR3 is made up of 15 amino acids. The V end lost 2 bases, the J end lost 4 bases, and 13 bases lay between the germline ends. Germline V gives CDR1 SGHVS, CDR2 FQNEAQ. The CDR3 loop is CASSLLGRTADTQYF. Here the CDR3 DNA reads TGTGCCAGCAGCTTACTGGGGCGTACCGCAGATACGCAGTATTTT. The variable domain in full, with the rest retrieved from reference TRBV7-8 and TRBJ2-3, is GAGVSQSPRYKVAKRGQDVALRCDPISGHVSLFWYQQALGQGPEFLTYFQNEAQLDKSGLPSDRFFAERPEGSVSTLKIQRTQQEDSAVYLCASSLLGRTADTQYFGPGTRLTVL.

The rearrangement links TRBV6-5 to TRBJ1-2; D is unresolved. Trimming cost V 7 bases and J 5 bases, with 8 bases left between them. Germline CDR1 MNHEY, CDR2 SVGAGI. This CDR3 contains 11 residues. This chain's CDR3 is CASIGGYGYTF. The CDR3 bases are TGTGCCAGCATAGGCGGGTATGGCTACACCTTC.

The chain is built from TRBV5-6 and TRBJ2-1; D ambiguous. CDR1 is SGHDT and CDR2 is YYEEEE in the germline V gene. The CDR3 contains 15 residues. The V end was cut by 4 bases, the J end by 7 bases, with 18 bases between. In nucleotides, the CDR3 is TGTGCCAGCAGCCCGACTCGCCCGGTTCGGAATGAGCAGTTCTTC. Residues: CASSPTRPVRNEQFF.

The chain combines TRBV28 with TRBJ2-1, with 9 bases aligning to TRBD2. J was trimmed by 7 bases and V by 4 bases; bases with no gene match: 8. The CDR3 totals 15 residues. CDR1 and CDR2 from the germline V gene are MDHEN and SYDVKM. CDR3 DNA sequence: TGTGCCAGCAGTTCCCCCGCCCTAGCGGGGAATGAGCAGTTCTTC. As protein: CASSSPALAGNEQFF.

The chain is built from TRBV7-2 and TRBJ2-5; TRBD2 might be the D (6 bases). The V end was cut by 1 base, the J end by 3 bases, with 12 bases between. Per the germline V gene, CDR1 is SGHTA and CDR2 is FQGNSA. This CDR3 comprises 15 residues. CDR3 sequence (DNA): TGTGCCAGCAGCTTAGTTCGGGACTGGAAAGAGACCCAGTACTTC. It yields the protein CASSLVRDWKETQYF. Combining the CDR3 with reference TRBV7-2 and TRBJ2-5 gives the whole variable domain GAGVSQSPSNKVTEKGKDVELRCDPISGHTALYWYRQSLGQGLEFLIYFQGNSAPDKSGLPSDRFSAERTGGSVSTLTIQRTQQEDSAVYLCASSLVRDWKETQYFGPGTRLLVL.

J is TRBJ1-2 and V is TRBV12-3 or TRBV12-4; possibly TRBD1 for D (5 bases). The CDR3 totals 13 residues. V was shortened by 6 bases and J by 8 bases, with 16 bases between the two germline ends. The CDR3 coding sequence is TGTGCCAGCAGCCCCACGGCGGACATCGGCTACACCTTC. This encodes CASSPTADIGYTF.

Here the CDR3 DNA reads TGTGCCAGCAGTCCGACTAGCGGGGGTATGAATGAGCAGTTCTTC. Its protein product is CASSPTSGGMNEQFF. This chain uses TRBV6-4 with TRBJ2-1; 12 nucleotides match TRBD2. Germline values: CDR1 MRHNA, CDR2 SNTAGT. Unmatched junction bases numbered 6, after V lost 5 bases and J lost 7 bases. The CDR3 is made up of 15 amino acids.

This clone was detected once. V is TRBV10-3 and J is TRBJ2-7; 8 positions agree with TRBD2. Germline V gene lookup returns CDR1 ENHRY and CDR2 SYGVKD. CDR3 length: 15 amino acids. Trimming cost V 8 bases and J 0 bases; bases outside gene matches: 9. CDR3 region: CAILGSGVNSYEQYF. In nucleotides, the CDR3 is TGTGCCATCCTGGGTAGCGGGGTAAACTCCTACGAGCAGTACTTC.

In DNA, the CDR3 is TGTGCCAGCAGCTTCGGTCGGGATGAGCAGTTCTTC. The encoded protein is CASSFGRDEQFF. This chain joins TRBV11-2 and TRBJ2-1; D remains unclear. Trimming pared 3 bases from V and 8 bases from J, leaving 8 bases between. CDR1 SGHAT and CDR2 FQNNGV come from the germline V gene. This CDR3 contains 12 residues.

The chain links TRBV4-1 to TRBJ1-1; D might be TRBD1 (6 bases). CDR3 length: 14 residues. Trimming shortened V by 6 bases and J by 4 bases, and 15 bases separated the two germline ends. The germline V gene encodes CDR1 MGHRA and CDR2 YSYEKL. This chain's CDR3 is CASSYNQGTTEAFF. The CDR3 DNA reads as TGCGCCAGCAGTTACAATCAGGGGACCACTGAAGCTTTCTTT.

V and J are TRBV5-1 and TRBJ2-7; 9 bases agree with TRBD1. The CDR3 length is 14 residues. Germline V gene lookup returns CDR1 SGHRS and CDR2 YFSETQ. The trim removed 4 bases at V and 5 bases at J, leaving 7 bases unmatched. CDR3 nucleotides: TGCGCCAGCAGCCCTAGGACAGGGGTGCACGAGCAGTACTTC. Its protein is CASSPRTGVHEQYF.

The rearrangement uses TRBV27 and TRBJ2-5; D gene unclear. Trimming took off 2 bases at V and 4 bases at J, with 8 bases between the two ends. The CDR3 sequence is 13 residues long. Germline-derived CDR1 and CDR2 are MNHEY and SMNVEV (reference sequence). CDR3 coding DNA: TGTGCCAGCAGTTTAACGAGCTCAGAGACCCAGTACTTC. Its translation: CASSLTSSETQYF.

The chain recombines TRBV13 with TRBJ2-3; D remains ambiguous. The CDR3 has 12 amino acids. Germline V gives CDR1 PRHDT, CDR2 FYEKMQ (reference sequence). V dropped 2 bases and J dropped 9 bases, with 9 bases sitting between them. For the CDR3, the DNA is TGTGCCAGCAGCTTAAGCCCAAGAACGCAGTATTTT. This gives the protein CASSLSPRTQYF.

The V call is TRBV9, the J call TRBJ2-4, with D possibly TRBD1 on 5 matching bases. Germline CDR1 and CDR2: SGDLS and YYNGEE. The germline V and J ends were trimmed by 4 bases and 0 bases, with 17 bases remaining between them. The CDR3 length is 17 residues. CDR3 loop: CASSSAGAALAKNIQYF. As DNA, the CDR3 is TGTGCCAGCAGCTCCGCTGGGGCGGCCCTAGCCAAAAACATTCAGTACTTC. The complete variable domain, with remaining parts taken from reference TRBV9 and TRBJ2-4, reads DSGVTQTPKHLITATGQRVTLRCSPRSGDLSVYWYQQSLDQGLQFLIQYYNGEERAKGNILERFSAQQFPDLHSELNLSSLELGDSALYFCASSSAGAALAKNIQYFGAGTRLSVL.

This chain links TRBV7-9 with TRBJ1-2; perhaps TRBD1 as D (5 bases). Trimming took 3 bases from V and 3 from J, leaving 11 bases between them. Germline V lookup: CDR1 SEHNR, CDR2 FQNEAQ (reference sequence). This CDR3 spans 14 amino acids. The CDR3 reads CASSLTAPHYGYTF. The CDR3 bases are TGTGCCAGCAGCTTGACAGCCCCCCACTATGGCTACACCTTC.

This chain joins TRBV28 and TRBJ1-5; TRBD1 is a possible D gene (6 bases). The V end lost 3 bases, the J end lost 2 bases, and 11 bases lay between the germline ends. The CDR3 has 15 residues. CDR1 MDHEN and CDR2 SYDVKM come from the germline V gene. The CDR3 here is CASSFIRTGNQPQHF. CDR3 bases: TGTGCCAGCAGTTTCATACGGACAGGCAATCAGCCCCAGCATTTT.

The rearrangement joins TRBV19 to TRBJ2-7; maybe TRBD1 (6 bases). The CDR3 has 15 amino acids. CDR1 LNHDA and CDR2 SQIVND come from the germline V gene (reference sequence). Trimming removed 1 base from V and 3 bases from J, with 13 bases in between. CDR3 bases: TGTGCCAGTAGTATAGGGGACATCCCCTTCTACGAGCAGTACTTC. This encodes CASSIGDIPFYEQYF.

The table lists this clone with a count of one. The chain combines TRBV6-5 with TRBJ2-7; D possibly corresponds to TRBD2 (5 bases). CDR3 size: 15 residues. V gave up 0 bases and J gave up 0 bases, with 9 bases separating them. Germline V gives CDR1 MNHEY, CDR2 SVGAGI. DNA of the CDR3: TGTGCCAGCAGTTACTCTTTAGACTACTCCTACGAGCAGTACTTC. The encoded protein is CASSYSLDYSYEQYF.

The chain joins TRBV14 to TRBJ2-2; the D is unclear. With 4 bases removed from V and 6 bases from J, the gap between germline ends came to 9 bases. Germline V gene data show CDR1 as SGHDN and CDR2 as FVKESK. CDR3 length: 13 residues. The CDR3 region is CASSPADPGELFF. The CDR3 DNA reads as TGTGCCAGCAGCCCCGCAGATCCCGGGGAGCTGTTTTTT.

The chain links TRBV6-2 or TRBV6-3 to TRBJ2-5, with D unclear. Between the trimmed V and J ends, which lost 2 bases and 5 bases, there was a span of 12 bases. Per the germline V gene, CDR1 is MNHEY and CDR2 is SVGEGT. This CDR3 spans 14 amino acids. CDR3 sequence: CASSYLSAGETQYF. CDR3 sequence (DNA): TGTGCCAGCAGTTACCTATCTGCCGGGGAGACCCAGTACTTC.

This clone is medium-sized within its sample. Other DNA sequences of this sample code for an identical CDR3. The V call is TRBV7-3, the J call TRBJ1-6, with 8 bases matching TRBD1. With 5 bases clipped from V and 10 bases from J, the junction kept 13 bases outside the gene matches. The CDR3 is 16 amino acids. CDR1 and CDR2 from the germline V gene are SGHTA and FQGTGA. The CDR3 region is CASSEFGQGRGSPLHF. The CDR3 region has the DNA TGTGCCAGCAGCGAGTTCGGACAGGGAAGGGGATCACCCCTCCACTTT.

The J gene is TRBJ2-7, the V gene TRBV19; 9 nucleotides align to TRBD1. Germline-derived CDR1 and CDR2 are LNHDA and SQIVND (reference sequence). The CDR3 runs to 14 residues. Trimming took 5 bases from V and 4 from J; bases not matched to a gene: 6. CDR3 bases: TGTGCCAGTAGTGAGGGACAGGGTGTTTACGAGCAGTACTTC. Encoded protein: CASSEGQGVYEQYF.

The rearrangement uses TRBV7-2 and TRBJ2-2; perhaps D is TRBD1 or TRBD2 (5 bases each). The CDR3 contains 14 residues. Germline V gene lookup returns CDR1 SGHTA and CDR2 FQGNSA. Trimming pared 1 base from V and 6 bases from J, leaving 9 bases between. The CDR3 sequence is CASSLGGWSGELFF. The CDR3 bases are TGTGCCAGCAGCTTAGGGGGGTGGTCCGGGGAGCTGTTTTTT.

The chain has TRBV24-1 and TRBJ2-7; TRBD1 or TRBD2 may be the D gene (5 bases each). The CDR3 covers 13 residues. V lost 5 bases to trimming and J lost 6 bases, with 13 bases between them. The germline CDR1 and CDR2 sequences are KGHDR and SFDVKD. The CDR3 DNA is TGTGCCACCAGTGTTTCAGGGAGTCGCGAGCAGTACTTC. Protein: CATSVSGSREQYF.

This chain joins TRBV4-1 and TRBJ2-3; no definite D call. The CDR3 consists of 13 residues. From germline, CDR1 is MGHRA and CDR2 YSYEKL. V shed 1 base and J shed 5 bases, with 7 bases lying between them. The CDR3, as DNA: TGCGCCAGCAGCCAAGTGATACTAGATACGCAGTATTTT. Protein product: CASSQVILDTQYF.

The rearrangement links TRBV18 to TRBJ1-5, with D uncertain. The germline CDR1 and CDR2 sequences are KGHSH and LQKENI. Between the trimmed V and J ends, which lost 3 bases and 2 bases, there was a span of 5 bases. The CDR3 runs 13 residues. CDR3 loop: CASSPRGNQPQHF. CDR3 bases: TGTGCCAGCTCACCCCGCGGCAATCAGCCCCAGCATTTT.

V and J are TRBV2 and TRBJ1-6; D unclear. The germline V and J ends were trimmed by 2 bases and 10 bases, with 15 bases remaining between them. Per the germline V gene, CDR1 is SNHLY and CDR2 is FYNNEI. The CDR3 has 15 amino acids. CDR3 nucleotides: TGTGCCAGCAGTGAATCACGCTCGCGGAGATCACCCCTCCACTTT. It yields the protein CASSESRSRRSPLHF.